Detailed here is one TCR beta chain. Its matching antigen is unknown. The data were obtained in a study of PD-L1 blockade in urothelial cancer. Study context: Administration of atezolizumab to patients began at some point between 2013 and 2014, at 1,200 mg intravenously every 3 weeks. Reported median T cell count for blood samples was roughly 140,000.

Assay used: immunoSEQ multiplex PCR; TCRdb lists only in-frame clones, some missing. The sample lists roughly 36,000 clones; about 89% were seen once. The germline CDR1 and CDR2 sequences are SGDLS and YYNGEE. The junction had 9 bases not matched to a gene; V was cut back by 4 bases and J by 5 bases. The CDR3 is made up of 14 amino acids. Study results and limitations: In blood sampled pretreatment, TCR clonality below the median predicted better survival. Greater 3-week expansion of tumor-associated blood clones was recorded for durable-benefit patients.

This TCR came from a man aged 55 to 70 with urothelial cancer. The chain combines TRBV9 with TRBJ2-7, with 7 bases lining up with TRBD1. The input for sequencing was PBMCs, taken around atezolizumab (anti-PD-L1) treatment. CDR3 DNA sequence: TGTGCCAGCAGCCCAGCACAGGGGTACAACGAGCAGTACTTC. Translated, it gives CASSPAQGYNEQYF.